This record covers a single T cell receptor beta chain. Assay: immunoSEQ multiplex PCR; the TCRdb copy retains only in-frame clones and omits some. The data contain about 320,000 clones, over 80% of them singletons. This sample stems from a study of blood T cell repertoires in COVID-19. The V gene end was trimmed by 4 bases and the J gene end by 6 bases; junction bases not matched to a gene: 12. Germline CDR1 is LGHDT and CDR2 is YNNKEL (reference sequence). The CDR3 is made up of 16 amino acids. Study members were between about 18 and 100 years old and lived in 24 US regions. Sequencing was carried out using PBMCs or T cells enriched from blood (not recorded which). The clonotype originates from a woman aged 18-35 years who had recovered from COVID-19. The gene calls are TRBV3-1 (or the pseudogene TRBV3-2) and TRBJ2-1, with TRBD2 matching over 7 bases. The CDR3 protein is CASSRSESGDVNEQFF. In DNA, the CDR3 is TGTGCCAGCAGCCGCTCGGAGAGCGGGGACGTCAATGAGCAGTTCTTC.